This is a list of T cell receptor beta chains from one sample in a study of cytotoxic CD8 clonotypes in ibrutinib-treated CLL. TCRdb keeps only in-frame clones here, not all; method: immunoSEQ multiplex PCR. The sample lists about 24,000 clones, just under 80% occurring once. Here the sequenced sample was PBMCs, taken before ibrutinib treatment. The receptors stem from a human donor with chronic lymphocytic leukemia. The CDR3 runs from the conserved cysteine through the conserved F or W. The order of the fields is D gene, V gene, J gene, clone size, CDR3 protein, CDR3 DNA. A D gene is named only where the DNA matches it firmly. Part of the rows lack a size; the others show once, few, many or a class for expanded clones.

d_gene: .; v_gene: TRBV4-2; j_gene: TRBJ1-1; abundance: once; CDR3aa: CASSQLGKRDTEAFF; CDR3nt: TGTGCCAGCAGCCAATTGGGGAAGAGGGACACTGAAGCTTTCTTT
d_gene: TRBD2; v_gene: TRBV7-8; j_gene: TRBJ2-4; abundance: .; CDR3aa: CASSLEGTSGIIQYF; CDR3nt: TGTGCCAGCAGCTTAGAGGGGACTAGCGGGATCATTCAGTACTTC
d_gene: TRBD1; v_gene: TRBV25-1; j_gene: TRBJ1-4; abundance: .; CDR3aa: CASTPEPGQRDEKLFF; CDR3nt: TGTGCCAGCACCCCCGAACCGGGACAGCGAGATGAAAAACTGTTTTTT
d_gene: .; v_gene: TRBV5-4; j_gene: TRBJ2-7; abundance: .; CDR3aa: CASSLARAGSNEQYF; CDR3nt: TGTGCCAGCAGCTTGGCCAGGGCAGGGTCTAACGAGCAGTACTTC
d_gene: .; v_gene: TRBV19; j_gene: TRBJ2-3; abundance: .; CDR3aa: CASSVLSGGTDTQYF; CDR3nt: TGTGCCAGCTCCGTCCTTAGCGGAGGCACAGATACGCAGTATTTT
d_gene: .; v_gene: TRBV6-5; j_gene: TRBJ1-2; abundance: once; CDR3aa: CASSFRGENYGYTF; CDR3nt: TGTGCCAGCAGTTTTCGAGGGGAAAACTATGGCTACACCTTC
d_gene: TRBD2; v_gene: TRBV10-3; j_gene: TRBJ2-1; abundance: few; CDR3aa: CAISTTSGDNEQFF; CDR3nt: TGTGCCATCAGTACGACTAGCGGGGACAATGAGCAGTTCTTC
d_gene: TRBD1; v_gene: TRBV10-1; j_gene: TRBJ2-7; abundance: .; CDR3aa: CASSGGQGGEQYF; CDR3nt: TGCGCCAGCAGTGGGGGACAGGGCGGAGAGCAGTACTTC
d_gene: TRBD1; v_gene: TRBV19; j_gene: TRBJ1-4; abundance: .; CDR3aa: CASSIIGQGSEKLFF; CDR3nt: TGTGCCAGTAGTATTATCGGACAGGGGAGTGAAAAACTGTTTTTT
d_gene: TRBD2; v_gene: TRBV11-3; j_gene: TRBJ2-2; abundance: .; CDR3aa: CASSLVGRAGTGELFF; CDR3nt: TGTGCCAGCAGCTTAGTCGGGAGGGCAGGCACCGGGGAGCTGTTTTTT
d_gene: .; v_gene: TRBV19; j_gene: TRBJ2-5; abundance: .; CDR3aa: CASSIMGQGETQYF; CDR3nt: TGTGCCAGTAGTATAATGGGTCAGGGGGAGACCCAGTACTTC
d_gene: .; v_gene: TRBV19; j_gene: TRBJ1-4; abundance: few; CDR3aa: CASSTPYSGTNEKLFF; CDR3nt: TGTGCCAGTAGCACTCCATACTCGGGGACTAATGAAAAACTGTTTTTT
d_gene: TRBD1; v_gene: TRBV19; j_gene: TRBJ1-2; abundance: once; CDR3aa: CASSISRGQGGYTF; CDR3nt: TGTGCCAGTAGTATATCTAGGGGGCAGGGTGGCTACACCTTC
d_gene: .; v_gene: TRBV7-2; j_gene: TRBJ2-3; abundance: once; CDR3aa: CASSLARGAADTQYF; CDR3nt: TGTGCCAGCAGCTTGGCCCGGGGCGCTGCAGATACGCAGTATTTT
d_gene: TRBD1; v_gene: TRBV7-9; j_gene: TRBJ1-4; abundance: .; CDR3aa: CASSLVQGAAEKLFF; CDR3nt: TGTGCCAGCAGCTTAGTACAGGGGGCGGCTGAAAAACTGTTTTTT
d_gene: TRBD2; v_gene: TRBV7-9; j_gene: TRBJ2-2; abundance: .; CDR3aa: CASRPRGSNTGELFF; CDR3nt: TGTGCCAGCCGCCCGCGGGGGTCGAACACCGGGGAGCTGTTTTTT